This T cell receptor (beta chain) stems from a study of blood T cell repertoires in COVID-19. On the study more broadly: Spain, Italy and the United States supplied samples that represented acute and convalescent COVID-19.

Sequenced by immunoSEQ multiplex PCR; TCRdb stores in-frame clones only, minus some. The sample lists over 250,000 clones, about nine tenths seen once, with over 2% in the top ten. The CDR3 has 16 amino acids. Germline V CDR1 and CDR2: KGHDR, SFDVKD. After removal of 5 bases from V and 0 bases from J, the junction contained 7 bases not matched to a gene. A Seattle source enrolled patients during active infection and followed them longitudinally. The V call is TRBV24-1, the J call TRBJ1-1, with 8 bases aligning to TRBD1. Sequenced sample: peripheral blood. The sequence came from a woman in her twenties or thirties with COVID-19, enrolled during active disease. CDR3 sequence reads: CATSGGPGGLNTEAFF. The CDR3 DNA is TGTGCCACCAGTGGAGGGCCAGGGGGCTTGAACACTGAAGCTTTCTTT.